This T cell receptor (beta chain) was recovered during a study of multiple sclerosis patients with progressive multifocal leukoencephalopathy. Study-wide points: TRBV and TRBJ usage showed no common pattern when PML developed. Lower normalized Shannon entropy suggested reduced TRB diversity in most PML patients.

The repertoire was sequenced with immunoSEQ multiplex PCR; TCRdb's copy has only in-frame clones and lacks some. The sample gives some 30,000 clones, approximately 89% of which show up once; roughly 1.6% is in the top ten. The sample's time point: roughly 6 months of natalizumab therapy. All patients had prior interferon beta, and all PML patients were female. About this clone itself: No antigen is known for it.

Germline loops: CDR1 SGHTS, CDR2 YDEGEE. The germline V and J ends were trimmed by 0 bases and 2 bases, with 12 bases remaining between them. CDR3 size: 15 residues. This chain uses TRBV5-8 with TRBJ2-7; D might be TRBD1 (5 bases). This TCR came from a human donor with multiple sclerosis. This sample comprised PBMCs, obtained from a patient treated with natalizumab. CDR3 sequence (DNA): TGTGCCAGCAGCTTGGGGGCAGGGATGACCTACGAGCAGTACTTC. Its translation is CASSLGAGMTYEQYF.